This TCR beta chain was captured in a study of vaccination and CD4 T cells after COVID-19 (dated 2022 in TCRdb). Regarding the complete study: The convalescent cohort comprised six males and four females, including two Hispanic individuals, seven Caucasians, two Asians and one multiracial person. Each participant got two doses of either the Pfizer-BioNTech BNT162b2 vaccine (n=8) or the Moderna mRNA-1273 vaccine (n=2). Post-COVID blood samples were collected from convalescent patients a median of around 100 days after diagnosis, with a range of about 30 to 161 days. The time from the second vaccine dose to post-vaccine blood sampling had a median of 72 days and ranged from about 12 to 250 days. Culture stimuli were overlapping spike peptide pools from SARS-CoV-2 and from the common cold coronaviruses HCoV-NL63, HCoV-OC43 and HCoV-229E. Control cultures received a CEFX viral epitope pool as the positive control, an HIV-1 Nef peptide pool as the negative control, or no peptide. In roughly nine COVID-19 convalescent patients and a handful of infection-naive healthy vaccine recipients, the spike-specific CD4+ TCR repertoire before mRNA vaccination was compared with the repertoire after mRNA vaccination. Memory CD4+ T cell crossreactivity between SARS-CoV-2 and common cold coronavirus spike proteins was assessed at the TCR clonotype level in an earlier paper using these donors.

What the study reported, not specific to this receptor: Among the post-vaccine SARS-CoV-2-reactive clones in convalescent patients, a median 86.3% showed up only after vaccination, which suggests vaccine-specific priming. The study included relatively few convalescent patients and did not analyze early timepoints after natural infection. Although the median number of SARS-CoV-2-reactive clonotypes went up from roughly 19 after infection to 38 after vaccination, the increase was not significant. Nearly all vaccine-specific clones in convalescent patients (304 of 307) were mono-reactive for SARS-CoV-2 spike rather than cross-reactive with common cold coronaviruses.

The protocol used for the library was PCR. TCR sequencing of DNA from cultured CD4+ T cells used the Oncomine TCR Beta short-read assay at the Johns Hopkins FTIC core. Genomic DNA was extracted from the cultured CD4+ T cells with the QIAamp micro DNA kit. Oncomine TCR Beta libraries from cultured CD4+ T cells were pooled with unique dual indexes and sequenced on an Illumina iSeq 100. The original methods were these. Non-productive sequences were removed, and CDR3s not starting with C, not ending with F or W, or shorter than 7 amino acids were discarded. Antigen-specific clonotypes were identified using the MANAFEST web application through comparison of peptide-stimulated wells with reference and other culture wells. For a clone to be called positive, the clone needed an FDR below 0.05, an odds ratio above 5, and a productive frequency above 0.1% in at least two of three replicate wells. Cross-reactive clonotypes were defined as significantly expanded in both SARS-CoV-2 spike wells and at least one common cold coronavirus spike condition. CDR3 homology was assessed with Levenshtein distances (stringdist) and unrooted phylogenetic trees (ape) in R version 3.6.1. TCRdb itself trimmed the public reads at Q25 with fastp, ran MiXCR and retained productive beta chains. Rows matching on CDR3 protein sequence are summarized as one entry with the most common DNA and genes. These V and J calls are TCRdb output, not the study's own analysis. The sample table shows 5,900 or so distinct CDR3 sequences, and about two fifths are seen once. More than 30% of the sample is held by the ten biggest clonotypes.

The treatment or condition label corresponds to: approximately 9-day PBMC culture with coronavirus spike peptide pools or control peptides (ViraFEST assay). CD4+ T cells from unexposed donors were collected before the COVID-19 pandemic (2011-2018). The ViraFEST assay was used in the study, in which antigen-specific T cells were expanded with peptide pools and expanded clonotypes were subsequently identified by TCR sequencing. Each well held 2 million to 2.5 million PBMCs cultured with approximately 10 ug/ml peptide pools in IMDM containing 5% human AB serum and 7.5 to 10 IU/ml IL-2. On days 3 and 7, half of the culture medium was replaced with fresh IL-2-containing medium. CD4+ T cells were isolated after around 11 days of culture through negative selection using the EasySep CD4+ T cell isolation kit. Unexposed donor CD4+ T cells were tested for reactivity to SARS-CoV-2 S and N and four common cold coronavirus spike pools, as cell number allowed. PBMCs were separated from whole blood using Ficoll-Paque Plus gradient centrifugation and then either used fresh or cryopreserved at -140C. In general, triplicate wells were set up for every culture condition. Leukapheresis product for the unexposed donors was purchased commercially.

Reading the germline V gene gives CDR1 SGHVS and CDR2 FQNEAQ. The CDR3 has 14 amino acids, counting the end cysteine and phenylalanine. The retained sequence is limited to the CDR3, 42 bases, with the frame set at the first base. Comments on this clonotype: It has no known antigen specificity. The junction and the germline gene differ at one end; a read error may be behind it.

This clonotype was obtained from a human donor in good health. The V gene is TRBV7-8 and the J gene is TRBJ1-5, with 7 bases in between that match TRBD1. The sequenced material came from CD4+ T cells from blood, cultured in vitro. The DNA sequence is TGTGCCGGCAGCCAAGACAGGGCTGATCAGCCCCAGCATTTT. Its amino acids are CAGSQDRADQPQHF.